This TCR beta chain is drawn from a study of T cell responses to AZD1222 COVID-19 vaccine. TCRdb's table, derived via immunoSEQ multiplex PCR, lists solely in-frame clones and lacks some. Found here are roughly 120,000 clones, around 92% of them singletons; the top ten hold more than 13%. The CDR3 extends over 15 amino acids. CDR1 and CDR2 from the germline V gene are MNHNS and SASEGT. V was clipped by 2 bases and J by 5 bases; unmatched bases: 8. The sample here was peripheral blood, taken on day 0 of AZD1222 vaccination. The gene calls are TRBV6-1 and TRBJ1-1; TRBD1 matches at 7 bases. The receptor was isolated from an adult in good health. CDR3 in amino acids: CASSESQGDWTEAFF. CDR3 DNA: TGTGCCAGCAGTGAAAGTCAGGGGGATTGGACTGAAGCTTTCTTT.